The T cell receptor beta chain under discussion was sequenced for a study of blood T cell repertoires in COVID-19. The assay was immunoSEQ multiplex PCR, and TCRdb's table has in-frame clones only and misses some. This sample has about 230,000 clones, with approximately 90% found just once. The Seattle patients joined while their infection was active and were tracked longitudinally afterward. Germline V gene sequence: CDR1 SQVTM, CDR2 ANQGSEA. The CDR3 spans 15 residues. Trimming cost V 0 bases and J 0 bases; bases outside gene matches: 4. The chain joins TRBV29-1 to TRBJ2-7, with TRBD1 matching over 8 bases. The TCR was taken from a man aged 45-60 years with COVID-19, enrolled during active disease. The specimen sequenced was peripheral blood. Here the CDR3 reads CSVEDNRGSSYEQYF. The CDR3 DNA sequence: TGCAGCGTTGAAGATAACAGGGGGAGCTCCTACGAGCAGTACTTC.